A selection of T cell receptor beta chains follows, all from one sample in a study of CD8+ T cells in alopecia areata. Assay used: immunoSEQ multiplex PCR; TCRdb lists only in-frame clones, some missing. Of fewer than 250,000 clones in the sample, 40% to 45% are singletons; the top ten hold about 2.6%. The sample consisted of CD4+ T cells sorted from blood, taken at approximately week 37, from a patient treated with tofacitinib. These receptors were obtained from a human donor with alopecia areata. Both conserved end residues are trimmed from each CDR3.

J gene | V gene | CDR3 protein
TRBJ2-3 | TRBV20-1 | SARPDTQY
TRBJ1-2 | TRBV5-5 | ASSQVRGDYGYT
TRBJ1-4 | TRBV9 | ASSVGPRGEKLF
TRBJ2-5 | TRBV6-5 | ASKAGGRETQY
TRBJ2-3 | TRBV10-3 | AISEGGAAGADTQY
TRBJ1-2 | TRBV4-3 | ASSQGLPRQDNGYT
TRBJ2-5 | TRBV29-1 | SVGLASGRAQY
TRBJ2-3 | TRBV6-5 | ASRDRVGQY
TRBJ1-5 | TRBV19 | ASNSQPQH
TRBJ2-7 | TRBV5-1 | ASSIDRVEQY
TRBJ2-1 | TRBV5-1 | ASSLELVEQF
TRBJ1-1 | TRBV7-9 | ASSSGQNTEAF
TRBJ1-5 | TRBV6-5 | ASSPGTGGNQPQH
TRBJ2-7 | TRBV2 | ASSEEGTGFYEQY
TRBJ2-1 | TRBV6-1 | ASSALAASYNEQF
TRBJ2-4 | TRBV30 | AWSVRVADIQY
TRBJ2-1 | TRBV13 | ASSSPGGGALSGDNEQF
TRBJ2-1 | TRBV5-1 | ASSSLAGVDNEQF
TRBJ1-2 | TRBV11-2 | ASSPAFPRDKGYT
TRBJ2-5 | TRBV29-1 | SVEDQRVGGRALRETQY
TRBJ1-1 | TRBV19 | ATADRVLGTEAF
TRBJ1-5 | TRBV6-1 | ASSEGFGNQPQH
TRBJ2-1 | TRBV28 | ASRELVAEQF
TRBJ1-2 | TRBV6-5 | ASSYRARGNGYT
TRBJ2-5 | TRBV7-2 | ASSPGGTQY
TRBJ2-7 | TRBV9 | ASSVVPTGSSYEQY
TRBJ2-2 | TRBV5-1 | ASSRGGANTGELF
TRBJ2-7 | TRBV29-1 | SVTRGQVEQY
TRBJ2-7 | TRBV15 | ATSRDIYEQY
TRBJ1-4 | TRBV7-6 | ASSKTGVEKLF
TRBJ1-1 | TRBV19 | ASTYRGFEAF
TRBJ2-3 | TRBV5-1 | ASSGTSGRGTDTQY
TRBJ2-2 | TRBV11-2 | ASSFVLSGELF
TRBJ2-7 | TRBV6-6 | ASSFRENEQY
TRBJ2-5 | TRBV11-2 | ASSLGETQY
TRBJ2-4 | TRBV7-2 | ASSLRPLGRQY
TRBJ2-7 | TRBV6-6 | ASRPQVYSYEQY
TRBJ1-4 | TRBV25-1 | ASGIWDSGEKLF
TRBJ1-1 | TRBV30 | AWTQSSGAF
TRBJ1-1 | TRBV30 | AWSVSGAGSEAF
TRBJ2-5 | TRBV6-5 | ASKNSASAQY
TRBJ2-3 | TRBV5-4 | ASSRGISSTDTQY
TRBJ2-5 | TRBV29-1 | SVGTGQETQY
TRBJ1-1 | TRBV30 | AWFGLQGGTEAF
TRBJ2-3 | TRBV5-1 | ASRPGGPTDTQY
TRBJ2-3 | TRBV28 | ASKFSTDTQY
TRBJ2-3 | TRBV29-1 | SPGGTSARGGDTQY
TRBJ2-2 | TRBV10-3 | AISSRLANANTGELF
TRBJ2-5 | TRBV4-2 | ASSQDLNFQETQY